The 21 T cell receptor beta chains given below trace back to one sample, sequenced in a study of shared clonotypes between healthy human individuals (dated by TCRdb to between 2020 and 2021). CD8 naive samples were obtained by positive selection for CCR7 among CD45RO-negative cells, yielding a CD45RA+CCR7+ population from which TemRA cells were excluded. To prepare the library, the immunoSEQ multiplex PCR assay was applied. TCRdb took this table from immuneACCESS and kept in-frame rearrangements with V and J called. Such tables lack part of the clones; where checked against another copy, unresolved V genes explain under half of the gap, and the rest is unexplained. The sample table shows about 2.2 million clones, and approximately 94% are seen once. The ten largest clones capture 1.7% of the sample. Sequences were obtained from naive CD8+ T cells from PBMCs. Reading the label with the study, this specimen's cell subset or site is: CD45RA+CCR7+. The receptors stem from a man younger than 35 in good health. Some clones in this sample may be carry-over from other donors' samples.

The gene calls are TRBV2 and TRBJ2-7, with 7 bases fitting TRBD1. The CDR3 has 17 residues. The V gene end was trimmed by 1 base and the J gene end by 1 base; junction bases not matched to a gene: 10. Germline V gene sequence: CDR1 SNHLY, CDR2 FYNNEI. The CDR3 sequence: CASSEELGTARSYEQYF. CDR3 sequence (DNA): TGTGCCAGCAGTGAAGAGTTAGGGACAGCCCGATCCTACGAGCAGTACTTC.

CDR3 amino acids: CASSLAQGDTEAFF. The CDR3 DNA is TGTGCCAGCAGCTTAGCGCAGGGCGACACTGAAGCTTTCTTT. This chain links TRBV11-1 with TRBJ1-1, with D possibly being TRBD1 (5 bases). The CDR3 contains 14 residues. Germline CDR1 and CDR2: SGHAT and FQDESV (reference sequence). Trimming left V 0 bases short and J 3 bases short, with 8 bases between. Filled out from reference TRBV11-1 and TRBJ1-1, the complete variable domain reads EAEVAQSPRYKITEKSQAVAFWCDPISGHATLYWYRQILGQGPELLVQFQDESVVDDSQLPKDRFSAERLKGVDSTLKIQPAELGDSAMYLCASSLAQGDTEAFFGQGTRLTVV.

The gene calls are TRBV5-4 and TRBJ2-2; perhaps TRBD1 as D (5 bases). The CDR3 contains 16 residues. Germline V gene sequence: CDR1 SGHNT, CDR2 YYREEE (reference sequence). V gave up 1 base and J gave up 0 bases, with 10 bases separating them. CDR3 loop: CASSLLLTANTGELFF. In DNA, the CDR3 is TGTGCCAGCAGCTTGCTCTTGACAGCGAACACCGGGGAGCTGTTTTTT.

J is TRBJ1-1 and V is TRBV29-1; D is unresolved. The CDR3 runs to 10 residues. Germline CDR1 is SQVTM and CDR2 is ANQGSEA. V lost 7 bases to trimming and J lost 10 bases, with 13 bases between them. DNA of the CDR3: TGCAGCGGCTGGGCGGACGGAGCTTTCTTT. This sequence encodes CSGWADGAFF.

This chain uses TRBV7-2 with TRBJ1-2, with a possible D match to TRBD1 (6 bases). This CDR3 is built from 15 residues. Germline V gene lookup returns CDR1 SGHTA and CDR2 FQGNSA. Trimming pared 6 bases from V and 4 bases from J, leaving 18 bases between. CDR3 DNA: TGTGCCAGCAGTCGGCCCGCAGCAGGGGTCTATGGCTACACCTTC. Residues: CASSRPAAGVYGYTF.

The V call is TRBV27, the J call TRBJ2-1; a weak D match, TRBD2 (6 bases). The germline V and J ends were trimmed by 5 bases and 6 bases, with 17 bases remaining between them. This CDR3 has 15 amino acids. Germline V lookup: CDR1 MNHEY, CDR2 SMNVEV (reference sequence). CDR3 nucleotide sequence: TGTGCCAGCAGTCCCCGCACGGGAGCTCGCAATGAGCAGTTCTTC. The encoded protein is CASSPRTGARNEQFF.

The genes are TRBV9 and TRBJ2-1; 11 nucleotides agree with TRBD2. The CDR3 spans 17 residues. Trimming cost V 0 bases and J 7 bases; bases outside gene matches: 9. Germline V gene sequence: CDR1 SGDLS, CDR2 YYNGEE. As DNA, the CDR3 is TGTGCCAGCAGCGTAGAGTGGGGGACTAGCGGAGGGAATGAGCAGTTCTTC. Translated, it gives CASSVEWGTSGGNEQFF.

This clone was detected once. The chain employs TRBV7-9 and TRBJ2-3; possibly TRBD1 for D (6 bases). This CDR3 comprises 16 residues. V was cut by 1 base and J by 1 base, with 12 bases left in between. CDR1 and CDR2 from the germline V gene are SEHNR and FQNEAQ (reference sequence). The CDR3 DNA follows: TGTGCCAGCAGCTTAGACAGGGTTCGGGGCACAGATACGCAGTATTTT. Its translation: CASSLDRVRGTDTQYF.

The chain uses TRBV5-1 and TRBJ2-3; D not resolved. Germline CDR1 reads SGHRS; CDR2 reads YFSETQ. V was trimmed by 4 bases and J by 3 bases, leaving 9 bases between them. The CDR3 is 13 amino acids. In nucleotides, the CDR3 is TGCGCCAGCAGCCCCCTGCGGACAGATACGCAGTATTTT. It yields the protein CASSPLRTDTQYF. Using reference TRBV5-1 and TRBJ2-3 for the parts outside the CDR3, the full variable domain is KAGVTQTPRYLIKTRGQQVTLSCSPISGHRSVSWYQQTPGQGLQFLFEYFSETQRNKGNFPGRFSGRQFSNSRSEMNVSTLELGDSALYLCASSPLRTDTQYFGPGTRLTVL.

On this clone: In the same sample, other DNA sequences code for this CDR3. The gene calls are TRBV6-5 and TRBJ2-7, with a possible D match to TRBD2 (5 bases). V lost 5 bases, J lost 4 bases, and 15 bases lay in between. The CDR3 sequence is 14 residues long. Germline values: CDR1 MNHEY, CDR2 SVGAGI. The DNA for the CDR3 is TGTGCCAGCAGTCCGCGGAGAGGGCATTACGAGCAGTACTTC. Translating it yields CASSPRRGHYEQYF.

This clone was detected only once. The chain is built from TRBV28 and TRBJ2-1; the match to TRBD1 covers 8 bases. Losses at the gene ends were 9 bases for V and 6 bases for J; bases not matched to a gene: 10. In germline, CDR1 is MDHEN, CDR2 SYDVKM. There are 14 residues in the CDR3. CDR3 sequence: CAREDRGRINEQFF. For the CDR3, the DNA is TGTGCCAGAGAAGACAGGGGAAGGATCAATGAGCAGTTCTTC.

This chain connects TRBV5-6 to TRBJ2-2; D unresolved. The CDR3 spans 12 residues. Trimming took off 0 bases at V and 7 bases at J, with 4 bases between the two ends. CDR1 SGHDT and CDR2 YYEEEE come from the germline V gene. The CDR3 loop is CASSLDGGELFF. The CDR3 DNA sequence: TGTGCCAGCAGCTTGGATGGCGGGGAGCTGTTTTTT.

This clone came up once. V usage is TRBV5-6 and J usage is TRBJ2-7, with TRBD2 matching over 10 bases. CDR3 length: 16 residues. Unmatched junction bases numbered 10, after V lost 1 base and J lost 6 bases. Germline CDR1 is SGHDT and CDR2 is YYEEEE. The CDR3 reads CASSLYLAGVVGEQYF. CDR3 nucleotides: TGTGCCAGCAGCTTGTATCTAGCGGGAGTGGTTGGCGAGCAGTACTTC.

This clone was seen a few times. The sample has other DNA sequences that encode this CDR3 too. Here the CDR3 reads CASSDSYEQYF. The CDR3 region has the DNA TGTGCCAGCAGTGATTCCTACGAGCAGTACTTC. The gene calls are TRBV2 and TRBJ2-7; D is undetermined. The V gene's germline CDR1 is SNHLY and CDR2 FYNNEI. V was shortened by 3 bases and J by 1 base, with 1 base between the two germline ends. The CDR3 totals 11 residues.

This chain connects TRBV10-3 to TRBJ2-3, with D tentatively TRBD2 (7 bases). V dropped 6 bases and J dropped 2 bases, with 18 bases sitting between them. CDR1 and CDR2 from the germline V gene are ENHRY and SYGVKD. The CDR3 extends over 16 amino acids. CDR3: CAISARTGRDTDTQYF. The CDR3 DNA sequence: TGTGCCATCAGCGCCCGAACAGGGAGGGACACAGATACGCAGTATTTT.

The rearrangement uses TRBV27 and TRBJ2-7, with unresolved D. The V gene lost 5 bases and the J gene lost 2 bases, with 10 bases spanning the gap. The germline gives CDR1 MNHEY, CDR2 SMNVEV (reference sequence). This CDR3 is 13 amino acids long. The CDR3 DNA is TGTGCCAGCAGTCAAAGGGTCCCCTACGAGCAGTACTTC. Amino acid sequence: CASSQRVPYEQYF.

This clone has just one count. The chain links TRBV9 to TRBJ2-5; no clear D. V was cut by 2 bases and J by 4 bases, with 9 bases left in between. Germline CDR1 is SGDLS and CDR2 is YYNGEE. The CDR3 is made up of 13 amino acids. CDR3 sequence (DNA): TGTGCCAGCAGCGTTGGAAACCCAGAGACCCAGTACTTC. Translated, it gives CASSVGNPETQYF.

This rearrangement joins TRBV28 to TRBJ1-5; 8 nucleotides match TRBD1. From germline, CDR1 is MDHEN and CDR2 SYDVKM. This CDR3 has 15 residues. With 8 bases clipped from V and 5 bases from J, the junction kept 11 bases outside the gene matches. In DNA, the CDR3 is TGTGCCAGCCAGACAGGGGTTTCTAAATATCAGCCCCAGCATTTT. Its translation: CASQTGVSKYQPQHF.

The chain combines TRBV2 with TRBJ2-1; 9 bases line up with TRBD2. The V segment lost 10 bases and the J segment 4 bases; nucleotides outside the gene matches: 5. The germline V gene encodes CDR1 SNHLY and CDR2 FYNNEI. CDR3 size: 13 residues. CDR3 sequence: CAKRLAVYNEQFF. In nucleotides, the CDR3 is TGTGCCAAACGACTAGCGGTTTACAATGAGCAGTTCTTC.

This sequence joins TRBV5-5 and TRBJ2-7, with a weak D call TRBD1 (6 bases). This CDR3 is built from 14 residues. The V end was cut by 3 bases, the J end by 2 bases, with 12 bases between. Looked up from germline, CDR1 is SGHKS and CDR2 is YYEKEE (reference sequence). CDR3 bases: TGTGCCAGCAGCTCCCAGGGGATACCCTACGAGCAGTACTTC. This codes for CASSSQGIPYEQYF.

This rearrangement joins TRBV6-5 to TRBJ2-1; tentative D call: TRBD2 (6 bases). From germline, CDR1 is MNHEY and CDR2 SVGAGI. This CDR3 contains 16 residues. The ends were cut back, 0 bases at V and 6 bases at J, with 15 bases in the middle. Here the CDR3 reads CASSYSPRLDPNEQFF. The CDR3 DNA is TGTGCCAGCAGTTACTCGCCCCGACTAGACCCCAATGAGCAGTTCTTC.